These T cell receptor beta chains were read from a single sample in a study of regulatory T cells in long-lasting Graves disease. TCRdb re-called the multiplex PCR reads with MiXCR, one entry per CDR3 protein. Of over 300,000 distinct CDR3 sequences in the sample, 15% to 17% were seen once. Sample: peripheral blood mononuclear cells (PBMCs), taken at new diagnosis, from a patient treated with antithyroid drugs. The receptors come from a female donor with Graves disease. Each CDR3 is given with its conserved first and last residue. D genes are given only for firm matches. Clone size is shown for a subset of rows, as once, few, many or a class of expanded clone.

V: TRBV2
D: NA
J: TRBJ2-5
size: many
DNA: TGTGCCGGCAAGGCGGAAGAGACCCAGTACTTC
CDR3: CAGKAEETQYF

V: TRBV12-3/TRBV12-4
D: NA
J: TRBJ2-6
size: NA
DNA: TGTGCCAGCAGACCTACGACAGCGGCCAACGTCCTGACTTTC
CDR3: CASRPTTAANVLTF

V: TRBV4-1
D: TRBD1
J: TRBJ2-7
size: many
DNA: TGCGCCAGCAGCCAAGATGTTCAGGGGGCTTTCTACGAGCAGTACTTC
CDR3: CASSQDVQGAFYEQYF

V: TRBV12-3/TRBV12-4
D: NA
J: TRBJ1-2
size: few
DNA: TGTGCCAGCAGCTCATTACAAAGGCACTATGGCTACACCTTC
CDR3: CASSSLQRHYGYTF

V: TRBV7-2
D: NA
J: TRBJ2-7
size: many
DNA: TGTGCCAGCAGCGCATCCCCTGGGGAGACAGGTGCCTACGAGCAGTACTTC
CDR3: CASSASPGETGAYEQYF

V: TRBV7-2
D: TRBD2
J: TRBJ2-2
size: many
DNA: TGTGCCAGCAGCCCGCAGGGGACTAGCGGGAGTAGCGGGGAGCTGTTTTTT
CDR3: CASSPQGTSGSSGELFF

V: TRBV19
D: NA
J: TRBJ2-2
size: NA
DNA: TGTGCCAGTAGTATACTTGGAGGGCAGGCGGGCGGGGAGCTGTTTTTT
CDR3: CASSILGGQAGGELFF

V: TRBV19
D: NA
J: TRBJ2-1
size: few
DNA: TGTGCCAGTAGTACAGGTCCGGGATACAATGAGCAGTTCTTC
CDR3: CASSTGPGYNEQFF

V: TRBV20-1
D: NA
J: TRBJ1-3
size: few
DNA: TGCAGTGCTCCAATACTTGGCTCTGGAAACACCATATATTTT
CDR3: CSAPILGSGNTIYF

V: TRBV5-1
D: NA
J: TRBJ2-7
size: many
DNA: TGCGCCAGCAGCCAAGACCTCAGAGACGAGCAGTACTTC
CDR3: CASSQDLRDEQYF

V: TRBV28
D: TRBD1
J: TRBJ2-1
size: few
DNA: TGTGCCAGCAGTTTCTACGACAGGGGGCTACACAATGAGCAGTTCTTC
CDR3: CASSFYDRGLHNEQFF

V: TRBV2
D: TRBD2
J: TRBJ2-3
size: many
DNA: TGTGCCAGCAGTGCGTTGCTAGCGGGGGGCCCCATCACAGATACGCAGTATTTT
CDR3: CASSALLAGGPITDTQYF

V: TRBV2
D: NA
J: TRBJ1-5
size: many
DNA: TGTGCCAGCAGTGAGTCCAGATATAGCAATCAGCCCCAGCATTTT
CDR3: CASSESRYSNQPQHF

V: TRBV12-5
D: NA
J: TRBJ2-5
size: many
DNA: TGTGCTAGTGGTTTGGCCCGGGCAGAGACCCAGTACTTC
CDR3: CASGLARAETQYF

V: TRBV7-3
D: TRBD2
J: TRBJ2-3
size: few
DNA: TGTGCCAGCAGCTCAAGGACTAGCGGGGGGGCCCCAGATACGCAGTATTTT
CDR3: CASSSRTSGGAPDTQYF

V: TRBV28
D: NA
J: TRBJ1-5
size: NA
DNA: TGTGCCAGCAGTTTAGAGGCAGCTAGCAATCAGCCCCAGCATTTT
CDR3: CASSLEAASNQPQHF

V: TRBV11-2
D: NA
J: TRBJ1-1
size: many
DNA: TGTGCCAGCAGCTTAGGGGCCCCTGAAGCTTTCTTT
CDR3: CASSLGAPEAFF

V: TRBV20-1
D: NA
J: TRBJ2-7
size: many
DNA: TGCAGTGCTAGCGGGAGCAACTACGAGCAGTACTTC
CDR3: CSASGSNYEQYF